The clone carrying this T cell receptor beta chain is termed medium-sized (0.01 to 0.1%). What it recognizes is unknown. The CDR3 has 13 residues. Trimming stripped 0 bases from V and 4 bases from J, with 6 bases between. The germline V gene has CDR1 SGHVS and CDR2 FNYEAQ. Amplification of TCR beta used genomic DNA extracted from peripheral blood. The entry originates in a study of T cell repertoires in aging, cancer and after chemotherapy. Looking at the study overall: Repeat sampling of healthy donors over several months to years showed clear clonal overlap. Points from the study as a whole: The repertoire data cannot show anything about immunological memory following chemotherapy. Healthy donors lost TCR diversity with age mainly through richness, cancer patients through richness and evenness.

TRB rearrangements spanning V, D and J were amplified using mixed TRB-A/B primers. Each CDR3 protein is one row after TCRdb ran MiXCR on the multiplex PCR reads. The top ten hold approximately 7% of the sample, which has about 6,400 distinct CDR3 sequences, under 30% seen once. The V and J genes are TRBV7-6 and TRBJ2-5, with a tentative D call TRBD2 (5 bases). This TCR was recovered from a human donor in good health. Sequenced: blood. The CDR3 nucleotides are TGTGCCAGCAGCTTAGCAGGGAGAGAGACCCAGTACTTC. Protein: CASSLAGRETQYF. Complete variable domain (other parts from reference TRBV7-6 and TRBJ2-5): GAGVSQSPRYKVTKRGQDVALRCDPISGHVSLYWYRQALGQGPEFLTYFNYEAQQDKSGLPNDRFSAERPEGSISTLTIQRTEQRDSAMYRCASSLAGRETQYFGPGTRLLVL.